This record concerns one TCR beta chain sequence. Its antigen is not known. The data originate from a study of T-cell memory formation after mild COVID-19. Study conclusions and caveats: The main location of contracting CD4+ clones was CM and EM, and that of contracting CD8+ clones was EMRA. Some clones that responded turned up in pre-infection memory, which suggests that cross-reactive memory joined in. Clones that contracted from day 15 to 85 were balanced CD4/CD8, while later expanders leaned CD4+.

This CDR3 is built from 16 residues. J was trimmed by 5 bases and V by 5 bases; bases with no gene match: 6. Germline V gives CDR1 KGHDR, CDR2 SFDVKD. After 5'RACE with constant-segment primers, TCR alpha and TCR beta cDNA libraries carrying sample barcodes and UMIs were obtained. Each CDR3 protein is one row after TCRdb ran MiXCR on the 5' RACE reads. Of roughly 620,000 distinct CDR3 sequences in the sample, roughly 18% are singletons; the top ten hold about 12%. The chain couples TRBV24-1 to TRBJ2-4; 12 bases match TRBD1. The source is an adult woman who had mild COVID-19 (a few samples of this study predate the infection). Cell type and time point are not known. The sequenced sample consisted of PBMCs or a T cell subset sorted from them (not recorded which). CDR3 sequence reads: CATSASGTGGENIQYF. CDR3 nucleotides: TGTGCCACCAGTGCCTCCGGGACAGGGGGCGAAAACATTCAGTACTTC.